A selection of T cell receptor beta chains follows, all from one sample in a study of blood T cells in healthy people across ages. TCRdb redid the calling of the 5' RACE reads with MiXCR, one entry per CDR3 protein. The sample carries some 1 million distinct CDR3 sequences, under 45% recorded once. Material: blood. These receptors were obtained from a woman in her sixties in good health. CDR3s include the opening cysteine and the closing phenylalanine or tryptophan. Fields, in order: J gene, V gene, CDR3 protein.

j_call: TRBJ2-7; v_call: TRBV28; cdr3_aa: CASSSPEASYEQYF
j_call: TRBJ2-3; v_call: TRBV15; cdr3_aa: CATSRELIAGPTDTQYF
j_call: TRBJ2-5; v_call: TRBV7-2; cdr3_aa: CASSFGFQETQYF
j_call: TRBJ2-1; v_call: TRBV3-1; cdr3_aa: CASSHSPGLLPNEQFF
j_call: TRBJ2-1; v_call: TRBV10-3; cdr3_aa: CAIKARSGEQFF
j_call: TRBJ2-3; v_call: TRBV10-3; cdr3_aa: CATRQVSTDTQYF
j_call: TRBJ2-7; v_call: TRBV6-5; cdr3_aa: CASSYLGGGGEQYF
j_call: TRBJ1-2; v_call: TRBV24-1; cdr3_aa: CATKPRGGYTF
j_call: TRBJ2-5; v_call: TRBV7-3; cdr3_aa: CASPLNQASGQETQYF
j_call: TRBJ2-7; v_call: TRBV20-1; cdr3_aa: CSARVPGGPDEQYF
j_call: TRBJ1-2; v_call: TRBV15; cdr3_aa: CATSPDRTYGYTF
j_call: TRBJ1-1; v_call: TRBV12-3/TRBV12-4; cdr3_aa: CASRNRQVSNTEAFF